This T cell receptor beta chain appears in the sequencing data of a study of blood T cell repertoires in COVID-19. Study-level background: Samples representing acute and convalescent COVID-19 were sourced from the United States, Italy and Spain. The analysed material was cDNA or gDNA that came from T cells, B-cell-depleted T cells, or PBMCs.

This clone was counted once. As handled by the study authors: Estimation of nucleated cell counts relied on the amplification of reference gene primers. The assay was immunoSEQ multiplex PCR, and TCRdb's table has in-frame clones only and misses some. V and J calls and clone size come straight from that table; D and trimming were deduced from the DNA. In the table there are roughly 42,000 clones, approximately 89% of which are singletons. Trimming took 2 bases from V and 2 from J, leaving 19 bases between them. The CDR3 loop spans 17 amino acids. Germline V gene lookup returns CDR1 SNHLY and CDR2 FYNNEI.

The sequence came from a human donor in a cohort sampled during active COVID-19. The chain has TRBV2 and TRBJ2-7; D is possibly TRBD1 (7 bases). The sequenced sample was peripheral blood. The CDR3 spells CASSERQGGLIPYEQYF. Here the CDR3 DNA reads TGTGCCAGCAGTGAAAGGCAGGGGGGCTTAATCCCCTACGAGCAGTACTTC.